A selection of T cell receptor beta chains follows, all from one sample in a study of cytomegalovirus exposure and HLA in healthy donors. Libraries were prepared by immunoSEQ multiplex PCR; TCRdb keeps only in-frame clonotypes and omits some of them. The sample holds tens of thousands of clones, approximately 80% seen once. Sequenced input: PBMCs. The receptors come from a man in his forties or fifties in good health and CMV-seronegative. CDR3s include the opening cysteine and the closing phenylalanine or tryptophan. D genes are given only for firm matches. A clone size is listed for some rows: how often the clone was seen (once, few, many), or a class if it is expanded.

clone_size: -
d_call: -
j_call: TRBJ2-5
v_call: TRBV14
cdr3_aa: CASSKGAVRSQYF
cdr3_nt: TGTGCCAGCAGTAAAGGTGCTGTGAGGTCCCAGTACTTC

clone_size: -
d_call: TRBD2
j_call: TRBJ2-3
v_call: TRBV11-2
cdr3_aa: CASSSTLAGENTDTQYF
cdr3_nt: TGTGCCAGCAGCTCCACCTTAGCGGGGGAAAACACAGATACGCAGTATTTT

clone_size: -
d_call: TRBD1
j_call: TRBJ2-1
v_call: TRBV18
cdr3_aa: CASSPPDRAFYNEQFF
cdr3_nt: TGTGCCAGCTCACCTCCGGACAGGGCTTTCTACAATGAGCAGTTCTTC

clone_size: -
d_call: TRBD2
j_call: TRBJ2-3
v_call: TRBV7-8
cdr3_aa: CASSLAWSSGGADTQYF
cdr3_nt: TGTGCCAGCAGCTTAGCTTGGTCTAGCGGGGGGGCAGATACGCAGTATTTT

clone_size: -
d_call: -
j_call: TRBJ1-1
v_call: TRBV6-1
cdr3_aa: CASSQTGSGTEAFF
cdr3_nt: TGTGCCAGCAGTCAAACAGGGTCGGGCACTGAAGCTTTCTTT

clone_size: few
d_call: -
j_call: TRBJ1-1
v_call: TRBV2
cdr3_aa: CASFGGLNTEAFF
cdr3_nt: TGTGCCAGCTTTGGGGGGTTGAACACTGAAGCTTTCTTT

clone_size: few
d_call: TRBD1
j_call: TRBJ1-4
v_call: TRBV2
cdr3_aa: CASGTGARDEKLFF
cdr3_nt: TGTGCCAGCGGGACAGGGGCGCGGGATGAAAAACTGTTTTTT

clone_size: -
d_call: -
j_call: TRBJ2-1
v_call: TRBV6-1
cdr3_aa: CAAQGLFSYNEQFF
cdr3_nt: TGTGCCGCCCAGGGGCTCTTCTCCTACAATGAGCAGTTCTTC

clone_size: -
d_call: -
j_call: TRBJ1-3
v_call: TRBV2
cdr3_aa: CASSSGALSGNTIYF
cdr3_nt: TGTGCCAGCAGTTCAGGTGCCCTCTCTGGAAACACCATATATTTT

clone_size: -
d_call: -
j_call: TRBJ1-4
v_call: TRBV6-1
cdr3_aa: CASSASAGNPRAFEKLFF
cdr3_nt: TGTGCCAGCAGTGCCTCTGCAGGGAATCCCAGGGCCTTTGAAAAACTGTTTTTT

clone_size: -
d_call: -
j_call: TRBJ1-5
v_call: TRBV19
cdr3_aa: CASSIQGLSNQPQHF
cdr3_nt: TGTGCCAGTAGTATACAAGGACTGAGCAATCAGCCCCAGCATTTT

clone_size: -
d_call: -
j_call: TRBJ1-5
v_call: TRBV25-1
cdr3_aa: CASSDAYTGNQPQHF
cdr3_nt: TGTGCCAGCAGTGACGCCTATACGGGCAATCAGCCCCAGCATTTT

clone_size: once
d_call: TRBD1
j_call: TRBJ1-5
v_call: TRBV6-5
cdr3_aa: CARAGGKLAQHF
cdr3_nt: TGTGCCAGGGCAGGGGGCAAGTTGGCCCAGCATTTT

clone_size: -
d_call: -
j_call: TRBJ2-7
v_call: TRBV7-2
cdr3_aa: CASSFTGASEQYF
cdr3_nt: TGTGCCAGCAGCTTCACAGGCGCTTCCGAGCAGTACTTC

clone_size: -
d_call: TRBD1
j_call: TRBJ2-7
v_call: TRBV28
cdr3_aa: CASSPIRDRGDEQYF
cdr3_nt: TGTGCCAGCAGCCCCATCCGGGACAGGGGGGACGAGCAGTACTTC

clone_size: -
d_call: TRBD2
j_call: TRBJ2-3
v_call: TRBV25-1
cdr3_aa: CASSAELAGGITYF
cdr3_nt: TGTGCCAGCAGTGCCGAGCTAGCGGGGGGGATTACTTATTTT

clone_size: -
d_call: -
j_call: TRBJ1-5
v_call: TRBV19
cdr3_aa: CASSMGGDDQPQHF
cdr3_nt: TGTGCCAGTAGTATGGGAGGGGACGATCAGCCCCAGCATTTT

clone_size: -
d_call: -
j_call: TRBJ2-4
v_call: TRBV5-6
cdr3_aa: CASTLGFGIQYF
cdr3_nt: TGTGCCAGCACCTTGGGTTTCGGCATTCAGTACTTC

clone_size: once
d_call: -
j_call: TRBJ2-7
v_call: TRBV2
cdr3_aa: CASTPPPVAGIYEQYF
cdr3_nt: TGTGCCAGCACCCCCCCACCCGTGGCGGGGATCTACGAGCAGTACTTC

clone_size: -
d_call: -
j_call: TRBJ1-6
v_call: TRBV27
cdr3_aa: CASSLSAPFSPLHF
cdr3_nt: TGTGCCAGCAGTTTATCGGCCCCTTTTTCACCCCTCCACTTT

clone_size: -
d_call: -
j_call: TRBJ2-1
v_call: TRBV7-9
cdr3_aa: CASSLWSIGGNEQFF
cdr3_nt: TGTGCCAGCAGCTTATGGTCAATAGGGGGCAATGAGCAGTTCTTC

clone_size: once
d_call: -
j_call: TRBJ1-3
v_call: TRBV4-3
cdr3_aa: CASSHTPRDSGNTIYF
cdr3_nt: TGCGCCAGCAGCCATACCCCGAGGGATTCTGGAAACACCATATATTTT

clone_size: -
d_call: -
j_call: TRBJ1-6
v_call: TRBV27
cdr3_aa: CASNRGGSSSPLHF
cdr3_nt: TGTGCCAGCAACCGAGGCGGGTCCAGTTCACCCCTCCACTTT

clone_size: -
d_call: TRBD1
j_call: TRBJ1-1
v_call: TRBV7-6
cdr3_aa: CASSSRQGVNTEAFF
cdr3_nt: TGTGCCAGCAGCTCCAGACAGGGAGTGAACACTGAAGCTTTCTTT

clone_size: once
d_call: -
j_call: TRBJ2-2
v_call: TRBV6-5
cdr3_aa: CASSYAGSTGELFF
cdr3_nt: TGTGCCAGCAGTTACGCGGGTAGCACCGGGGAGCTGTTTTTT

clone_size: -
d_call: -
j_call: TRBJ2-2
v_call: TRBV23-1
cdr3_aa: CASSQRRGNTGELFF
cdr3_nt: TGCGCCAGCAGTCAGCGCAGGGGGAACACCGGGGAGCTGTTTTTT

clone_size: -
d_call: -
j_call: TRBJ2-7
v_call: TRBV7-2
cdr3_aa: CASSLELEQYF
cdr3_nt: TGTGCCAGCAGCTTAGAACTCGAGCAGTACTTC

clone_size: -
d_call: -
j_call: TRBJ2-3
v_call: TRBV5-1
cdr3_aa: CASSPGGPADTQYF
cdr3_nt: TGCGCCAGCAGCCCAGGGGGGCCTGCGGATACGCAGTATTTT

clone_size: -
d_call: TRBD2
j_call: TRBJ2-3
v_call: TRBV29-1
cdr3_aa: CSVMTSGGTDTQYF
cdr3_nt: TGCAGCGTTATGACTAGCGGGGGCACAGATACGCAGTATTTT

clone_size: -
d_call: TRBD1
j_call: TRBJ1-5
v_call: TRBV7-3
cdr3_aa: CASSLKCRGQGNQPQHF
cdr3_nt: TGTGCCAGCAGCTTAAAGTGCAGGGGGCAAGGGAATCAGCCCCAGCATTTT

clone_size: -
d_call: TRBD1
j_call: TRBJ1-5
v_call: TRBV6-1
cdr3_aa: CASIQDRSNQPQHF
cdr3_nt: TGTGCCAGCATTCAGGACAGGAGCAATCAGCCCCAGCATTTT

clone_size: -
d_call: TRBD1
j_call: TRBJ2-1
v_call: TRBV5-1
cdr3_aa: CASSLIDRGLRSYNEQFF
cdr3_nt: TGCGCCAGCAGCTTAATAGACAGGGGGCTTCGCTCCTACAATGAGCAGTTCTTC

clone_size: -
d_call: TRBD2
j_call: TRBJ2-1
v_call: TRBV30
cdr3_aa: CAWEAGGNNEQFF
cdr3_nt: TGTGCCTGGGAAGCGGGGGGGAACAATGAGCAGTTCTTC

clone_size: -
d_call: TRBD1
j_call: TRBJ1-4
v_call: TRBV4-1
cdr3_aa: CASSPSTGTNEKLFF
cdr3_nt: TGCGCCAGCAGCCCATCGACAGGGACTAATGAAAAACTGTTTTTT

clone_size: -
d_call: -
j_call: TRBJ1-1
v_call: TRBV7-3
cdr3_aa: CASSSSGEATEAFF
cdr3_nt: TGTGCCAGCAGCTCCTCAGGGGAAGCCACTGAAGCTTTCTTT

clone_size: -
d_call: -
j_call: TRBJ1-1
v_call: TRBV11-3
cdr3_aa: CASSLGRHTEAFF
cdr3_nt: TGTGCCAGCAGCCTCGGCAGGCACACTGAAGCTTTCTTT

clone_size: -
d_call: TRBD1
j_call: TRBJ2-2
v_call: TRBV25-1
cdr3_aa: CASSDLSRGQGSTGELFF
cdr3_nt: TGTGCCAGCAGTGACCTCAGTAGAGGACAGGGGAGCACCGGGGAGCTGTTTTTT

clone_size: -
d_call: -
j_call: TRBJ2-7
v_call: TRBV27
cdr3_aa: CASSPTAGHPYEQYF
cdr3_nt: TGTGCCAGCAGCCCTACTGCAGGGCACCCCTACGAGCAGTACTTC

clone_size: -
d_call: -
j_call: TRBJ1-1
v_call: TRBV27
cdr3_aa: CASSTPITGGAEAFF
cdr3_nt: TGTGCCAGCAGTACGCCGATAACCGGCGGGGCTGAAGCTTTCTTT

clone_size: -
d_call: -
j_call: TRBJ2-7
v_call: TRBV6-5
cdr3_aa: CASSYSGQGVYEQYF
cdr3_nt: TGTGCCAGCAGTTACTCCGGACAAGGTGTCTACGAGCAGTACTTC

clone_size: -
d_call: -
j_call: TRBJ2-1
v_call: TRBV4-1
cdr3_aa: CASSQDTSQQFF
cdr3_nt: TGCGCCAGCAGCCAAGATACGAGCCAGCAGTTCTTC

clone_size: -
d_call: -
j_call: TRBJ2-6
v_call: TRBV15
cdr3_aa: CATSSPVSSHSGANVLTF
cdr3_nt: TGTGCCACCAGCAGCCCCGTTAGCAGCCACTCTGGGGCCAACGTCCTGACTTTC

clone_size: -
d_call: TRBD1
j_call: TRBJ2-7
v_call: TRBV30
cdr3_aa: CAWSLGQGAHEQYF
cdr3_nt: TGTGCCTGGAGTCTGGGACAGGGGGCCCACGAGCAGTACTTC

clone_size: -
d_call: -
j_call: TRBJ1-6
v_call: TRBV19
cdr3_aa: CASTPGLGLYSPLHF
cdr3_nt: TGTGCCAGTACCCCAGGTTTGGGTCTCTATTCACCCCTCCACTTT

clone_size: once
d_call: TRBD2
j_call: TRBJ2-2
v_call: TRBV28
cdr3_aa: CASGTTSGAGELFF
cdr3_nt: TGTGCCAGCGGTACGACTAGCGGGGCCGGGGAGCTGTTTTTT

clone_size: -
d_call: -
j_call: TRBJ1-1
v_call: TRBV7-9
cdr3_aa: CASSLAMNTEAFF
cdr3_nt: TGTGCCAGCAGCTTAGCTATGAACACTGAAGCTTTCTTT

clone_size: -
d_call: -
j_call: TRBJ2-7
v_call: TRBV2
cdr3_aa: CASRRERLTYEQYF
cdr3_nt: TGTGCCAGCAGGCGGGAAAGGTTAACCTACGAGCAGTACTTC

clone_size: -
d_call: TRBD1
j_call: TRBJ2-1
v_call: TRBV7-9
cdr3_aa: CASSLTPGQGQINEQFF
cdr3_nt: TGTGCCAGCAGCTTAACCCCGGGACAGGGGCAGATAAATGAGCAGTTCTTC

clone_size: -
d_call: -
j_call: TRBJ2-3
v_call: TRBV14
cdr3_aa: CASSHISIRGTDTQYF
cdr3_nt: TGTGCCAGCAGCCATATATCCATTCGGGGGACAGATACGCAGTATTTT

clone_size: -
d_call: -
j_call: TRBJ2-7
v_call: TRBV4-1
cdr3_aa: CASSQDRYRVGEQYF
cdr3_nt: TGCGCCAGCAGCCAAGATCGGTACAGGGTGGGGGAGCAGTACTTC

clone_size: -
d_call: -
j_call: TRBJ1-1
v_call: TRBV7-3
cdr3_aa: CASSLTPGYTEAFF
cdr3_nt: TGTGCCAGCAGCCTTACCCCCGGGTACACTGAAGCTTTCTTT

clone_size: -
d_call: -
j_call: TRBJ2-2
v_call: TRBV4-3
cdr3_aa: CASSQVHSGELFF
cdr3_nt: TGCGCCAGCAGCCAAGTCCATTCCGGGGAGCTGTTTTTT

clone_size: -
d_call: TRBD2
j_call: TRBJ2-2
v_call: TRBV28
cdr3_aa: CASSLLLARELFF
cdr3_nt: TGTGCCAGCAGTTTGCTACTAGCGAGGGAGCTGTTTTTT

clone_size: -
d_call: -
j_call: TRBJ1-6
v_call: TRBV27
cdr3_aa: CASSFLLVGAPLHF
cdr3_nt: TGTGCCAGCAGTTTCCTCCTAGTCGGGGCACCCCTCCACTTT

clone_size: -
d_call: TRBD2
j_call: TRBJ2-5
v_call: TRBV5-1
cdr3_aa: CASRLANQETQYF
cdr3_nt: TGCGCCAGCCGACTAGCCAACCAAGAGACCCAGTACTTC

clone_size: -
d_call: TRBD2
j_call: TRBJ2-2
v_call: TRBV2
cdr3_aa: CASSPGLAGGRTQLFF
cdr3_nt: TGTGCCAGCAGCCCGGGACTAGCGGGGGGTCGGACGCAGCTGTTTTTT

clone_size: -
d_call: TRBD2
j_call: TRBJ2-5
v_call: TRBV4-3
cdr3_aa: CASSQGSGGSWALETQYF
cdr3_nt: TGCGCCAGCAGCCAAGGTAGCGGGGGTAGTTGGGCTCTTGAGACCCAGTACTTC

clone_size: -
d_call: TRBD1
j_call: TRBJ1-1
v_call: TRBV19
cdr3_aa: CASSTGTELRMAFF
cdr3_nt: TGTGCCAGTAGTACCGGGACAGAACTCCGCATGGCTTTCTTT

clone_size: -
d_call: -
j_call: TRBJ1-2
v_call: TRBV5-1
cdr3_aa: CASRLEGSHYGYTF
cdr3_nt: TGCGCCAGCAGGCTGGAGGGTTCCCACTATGGCTACACCTTC